This is a list of T cell receptor beta chains from one sample in a study of identical twins. TCRdb fed the 5' RACE reads into MiXCR, producing one record per CDR3 protein. The data show about 810,000 distinct CDR3 sequences, with around 12% seen just once and about 1.6% held by the top ten. The same specimen was also included in a second study, on yellow fever vaccine responses in identical twins.

Specimen: PBMCs. The receptors originated from a woman under 30 in good health. The conserved cysteine and the conserved F or W are not part of the CDR3 here. Part of the rows lack a size; the others show once, few, many or a class for expanded clones.

cdr3_aa,clone_size,j_call,v_call
SASTGNQPQH,NA,TRBJ1-5,TRBV20-1
ASRKREGEQF,NA,TRBJ2-1,TRBV25-1
SARMPGLATYEQY,few,TRBJ2-7,TRBV20-1
ASSHPRGRLAVYNEQF,few,TRBJ2-1,TRBV5-1
ASCSETLPRLAKNIQY,NA,TRBJ2-4,TRBV12-3/TRBV12-4
ASSATPGGDSRNEQF,NA,TRBJ2-1,TRBV10-2
ASSLNLGGTGELF,few,TRBJ2-2,TRBV4-2
ASSQLSSTYNEQF,few,TRBJ2-1,TRBV4-1
ASSQEVYTGELF,many,TRBJ2-2,TRBV4-1
ASSFVVGSVGTDTQY,NA,TRBJ2-3,TRBV7-8
ASSVVVGTDTQY,many,TRBJ2-3,TRBV9
ASSFLGTPSYEQY,NA,TRBJ2-7,TRBV7-2
ASSLEEGRNQPQH,many,TRBJ1-5,TRBV7-8
ASSEWGQGEDTQY,NA,TRBJ2-3,TRBV9
ASSPRGQGATGELF,few,TRBJ2-2,TRBV7-7
ASSEEGLAGGYEQY,NA,TRBJ2-7,TRBV2
ASSQTSTRSSYNEQF,NA,TRBJ2-1,TRBV7-2
ATSDFYTDTQY,NA,TRBJ2-3,TRBV24-1
ASSAGQGSTGELF,NA,TRBJ2-2,TRBV18
ASSNLRGGWYNEQF,NA,TRBJ2-1,TRBV7-2